One sample yielded the 32 T cell receptor beta chains listed below, sequenced in a study of cytomegalovirus exposure and HLA in healthy donors. The study ran its PCR with 60 Vbeta and 13 Jbeta primers. TCRdb keeps only in-frame clones here, not all; method: immunoSEQ multiplex PCR. The table includes about 200,000 clones, approximately 82% detected once. The specimen sequenced was PBMCs. The receptors come from a young woman in good health and CMV-seronegative.

The table lists this clone with a count of one. The chain uses TRBV6-1 and TRBJ1-2; 10 positions agree with TRBD1. This CDR3 is built from 15 residues. The junction had 3 bases not matched to a gene; V was cut back by 3 bases and J by 2 bases. CDR1 is MNHNS and CDR2 is SASEGT in the germline V gene. The CDR3 nucleotides are TGTGCCAGCAGTGACCGGACAGGGGGAAACTATGGCTACACCTTC. Translation gives CASSDRTGGNYGYTF.

The chain recombines TRBV2 with TRBJ2-3; 7 bases match TRBD2. The CDR3 runs to 13 residues. Germline trimming cut 9 bases from V and 6 bases from J; bases unmatched to any gene: 9. Germline assignment: CDR1 SNHLY and CDR2 FYNNEI. The CDR3 DNA is TGTGCCAGTGGACTAGTAGATGCGGATACGCAGTATTTT. Its translation is CASGLVDADTQYF.

This clone was detected once. The chain links TRBV13 to TRBJ1-5, with D possibly being TRBD1 (6 bases). Trimming shortened V by 4 bases and J by 3 bases, and 10 bases separated the two germline ends. Germline-derived CDR1 and CDR2 are PRHDT and FYEKMQ (reference sequence). CDR3 length: 14 residues. CDR3 protein: CASSSTGTNQPQHF. The CDR3 nucleotides read TGTGCCAGCAGCTCAACAGGGACCAATCAGCCCCAGCATTTT.

The V call is TRBV18, the J call TRBJ1-5; TRBD1 matches 9 bases. V dropped 3 bases and J dropped 7; count of bases not matched to a gene: 4. CDR1 is KGHSH and CDR2 is LQKENI in the germline V gene. The CDR3 sequence is 14 residues long. The CDR3 DNA follows: TGTGCCAGCTCACCCGGACAGGGGTGGCAGCCCCAGCATTTT. It yields the protein CASSPGQGWQPQHF.

This clone was seen more than once but under ten times. This rearrangement joins TRBV27 to TRBJ1-1, with TRBD1 as a possible D gene (6 bases). Germline-derived CDR1 and CDR2 are MNHEY and SMNVEV (reference sequence). The CDR3 has 14 residues. V was cut by 3 bases and J by 10 bases, with 18 bases left in between. The DNA of the CDR3 is TGTGCCAGCAGTTTTCCGGGGAACGTCAGGGGAGCTTTCTTT. Its translation is CASSFPGNVRGAFF.

This rearrangement joins TRBV7-9 to TRBJ2-5; 7 nucleotides match TRBD2. Trimming at V came to 5 bases and at J to 3 bases, leaving 12 bases not matched to a gene. From germline, CDR1 is SEHNR and CDR2 FQNEAQ (reference sequence). The CDR3 is 16 residues long. The CDR3 coding sequence is TGTGCCAGCAGCCCGGAGCGGGGATGGAGTGAAGAGACCCAGTACTTC. This codes for CASSPERGWSEETQYF. Variable domain in full (rest from reference TRBV7-9 and TRBJ2-5): DTGVSQNPRHKITKRGQNVTFRCDPISEHNRLYWYRQTLGQGPEFLTYFQNEAQLEKSRLLSDRFSAERPKGSFSTLEIQRTEQGDSAMYLCASSPERGWSEETQYFGPGTRLLVL.

V gene TRBV28 combines with J gene TRBJ2-1, with 15 bases aligning to TRBD2. Looked up from germline, CDR1 is MDHEN and CDR2 is SYDVKM. The CDR3 has 18 residues. Trimming removed 2 bases from V and 4 bases from J; junction bases left unmatched: 6. The CDR3 here is CASSLVLGLAGGYNEQFF. For the CDR3, the DNA is TGTGCCAGCAGTTTAGTCCTGGGACTAGCGGGAGGATACAATGAGCAGTTCTTC.

This rearrangement joins TRBV19 to TRBJ2-1; D is undetermined. Germline-derived CDR1 and CDR2 are LNHDA and SQIVND (reference sequence). CDR3 length equals 15 residues. Trimming took 5 bases from V and 0 from J, leaving 11 bases between them. The CDR3 reads CASSPTPSSYNEQFF. In DNA, the CDR3 is TGTGCCAGTAGTCCGACTCCCAGCTCCTACAATGAGCAGTTCTTC.

This clone was counted only a few times. The same CDR3 can be traced to other DNA sequences in this sample. V and J are TRBV5-1 and TRBJ2-1; D might be TRBD2 (5 bases). Germline V lookup: CDR1 SGHRS, CDR2 YFSETQ. V lost 0 bases and J 1 base, leaving 5 bases between the germline ends. This CDR3 is 14 amino acids long. CDR3 protein: CASSLAGSYNEQFF. The DNA of the CDR3 is TGCGCCAGCAGCTTGGCGGGGTCCTACAATGAGCAGTTCTTC. Full variable domain (rest looked up from reference TRBV5-1 and TRBJ2-1): KAGVTQTPRYLIKTRGQQVTLSCSPISGHRSVSWYQQTPGQGLQFLFEYFSETQRNKGNFPGRFSGRQFSNSRSEMNVSTLELGDSALYLCASSLAGSYNEQFFGPGTRLTVL.

The gene calls are TRBV14 and TRBJ2-7; 9 nucleotides line up with TRBD1. This CDR3 spans 14 amino acids. Losses at the gene ends were 2 bases for V and 4 bases for J; bases not matched to a gene: 3. Germline CDR1 and CDR2: SGHDN and FVKESK. CDR3: CASSQSGQGYEQYF. CDR3 in DNA: TGTGCCAGCAGCCAAAGTGGACAGGGGTACGAGCAGTACTTC.

The chain recombines TRBV19 with TRBJ2-1, with 11 bases aligning to TRBD1. The V gene's germline CDR1 is LNHDA and CDR2 SQIVND (reference sequence). The J segment lost 0 bases and the V segment lost 3 bases, leaving 4 bases of the junction unmatched. This CDR3 is built from 17 residues. DNA for the CDR3: TGTGCCAGTAGTATCTACGGACAGGGGGCCTCCTACAATGAGCAGTTCTTC. The encoded protein is CASSIYGQGASYNEQFF.

V gene TRBV12-1 combines with J gene TRBJ2-2; TRBD1, the table's D call, lacks a check against the DNA. TRBV12-1 is a pseudogene segment. CDR3 length: 17 residues. Written as DNA, the CDR3 is TGTGCCAGCAGCTTTGGAAGCCAGGGGGCCTTCACCGGGGAGCTGTTTTTT. It encodes CASSFGSQGAFTGELFF.

The V gene is TRBV25-1, the J gene TRBJ1-2, with D possibly being TRBD1 (5 bases). V gave up 8 bases and J gave up 4 bases, with 11 bases separating them. The germline V gene encodes CDR1 MGHDK and CDR2 SYGVNS. This CDR3 has 12 residues. CDR3 sequence reads: CASGGVLYGYTF. In DNA, the CDR3 is TGTGCCAGCGGAGGGGTACTCTATGGCTACACCTTC.

J is TRBJ2-7 and V is TRBV7-2; perhaps TRBD2 as D (6 bases). CDR1 is SGHTA and CDR2 is FQGNSA in the germline V gene. Trimming took 2 bases from V and 0 from J, leaving 20 bases between them. The CDR3 has 18 amino acids. The CDR3 nucleotides read TGTGCCAGCAGCTTAAGTTATCGTCGCGGTAGCGGCTCCTACGAGCAGTACTTC. Translation: CASSLSYRRGSGSYEQYF.

J is TRBJ2-3 and V is TRBV7-8; 10 nucleotides line up with TRBD1. The CDR3 has 15 amino acids. Losses at the gene ends were 4 bases for V and 7 bases for J; bases not matched to a gene: 8. Germline loops: CDR1 SGHVS, CDR2 FQNEAQ. In DNA form, the CDR3 reads TGTGCCAGCAGCTACCTAGGGACAGGGGAAAATACGCAGTATTTT. This translates into CASSYLGTGENTQYF.

This chain uses TRBV5-6 with TRBJ2-3; a possible D gene is TRBD2 (6 bases). The CDR3 has 15 amino acids. From germline, CDR1 is SGHDT and CDR2 YYEEEE. Trimming cost V 3 bases and J 5 bases, with 16 bases left between them. In DNA, the CDR3 is TGTGCCAGCAGCTCCGTACGGGAGTTAGGAGATACGCAGTATTTT. This sequence encodes CASSSVRELGDTQYF.

This clone was picked up a small number of times. CDR3 protein: CAWSPMDRGALNTEAFF. The CDR3 nucleotides are TGTGCCTGGAGTCCGATGGACAGGGGGGCCCTGAACACTGAAGCTTTCTTT. This sequence joins TRBV30 and TRBJ1-1, with 10 bases fitting TRBD1. Unmatched junction bases numbered 9, after V lost 2 bases and J lost 0 bases. The CDR3 totals 17 residues. CDR1 and CDR2 from the germline V gene are GTSNPN and SVGIG (reference sequence).

The chain links TRBV5-4 to TRBJ2-1, with 8 bases identical to TRBD2. V shed 0 bases, J shed 9 bases, and the junction held 8 bases outside the gene matches. Germline CDR1 SGHNT, CDR2 YYREEE (reference sequence). This CDR3 has 15 amino acids. CDR3 in DNA: TGTGCCAGCAGCTTGGGGGCAGCGGGAGCTCGTGAGCAGTTCTTC. This encodes CASSLGAAGAREQFF. The whole variable domain, filled in from reference TRBV5-4 and TRBJ2-1, reads ETGVTQSPTHLIKTRGQQVTLRCSSQSGHNTVSWYQQALGQGPQFIFQYYREEENGRGNFPPRFSGLQFPNYSSELNVNALELDDSALYLCASSLGAAGAREQFFGPGTRLTVL.

The rearrangement joins TRBV7-6 to TRBJ1-4, with D uncertain. Between the trimmed V and J ends, which lost 4 bases and 0 bases, there was a span of 12 bases. The germline gives CDR1 SGHVS, CDR2 FNYEAQ. This CDR3 spans 16 amino acids. The CDR3 DNA is TGTGCCAGCAGCTCCCCCTCGGGAGCAACTAATGAAAAACTGTTTTTT. This translates into CASSSPSGATNEKLFF.

The J gene is TRBJ2-3, the V gene TRBV9; TRBD1 is a possible D gene (6 bases). The CDR3 loop spans 15 amino acids. The germline V gene encodes CDR1 SGDLS and CDR2 YYNGEE. V lost 3 bases and J 0 bases, leaving 11 bases between the germline ends. In nucleotides, the CDR3 is TGTGCCAGCAGCGGAGACAGGATAAGCACAGATACGCAGTATTTT. Its protein is CASSGDRISTDTQYF. Using reference TRBV9 and TRBJ2-3 for the parts outside the CDR3, the full variable domain is DSGVTQTPKHLITATGQRVTLRCSPRSGDLSVYWYQQSLDQGLQFLIQYYNGEERAKGNILERFSAQQFPDLHSELNLSSLELGDSALYFCASSGDRISTDTQYFGPGTRLTVL.

The chain is built from TRBV7-2 and TRBJ2-4, with D tentatively TRBD2 (5 bases). The V gene's germline CDR1 is SGHTA and CDR2 FQGNSA. V lost 5 bases and J lost 6, with 20 bases in between. CDR3 size: 16 residues. CDR3 amino acids: CASSLQISGLVNIQYF. The CDR3 nucleotides read TGTGCCAGCAGCCTCCAAATCTCAGGACTGGTAAACATTCAGTACTTC.

This clone was counted a single time. The gene calls are TRBV19 and TRBJ2-2; 11 bases are a match to TRBD2. From germline, CDR1 is LNHDA and CDR2 SQIVND (reference sequence). The CDR3 consists of 16 residues. V lost 6 bases, J lost 5 bases, and 8 bases stayed unmatched. This CDR3 is CASSTTRLAGTGELFF. The DNA for the CDR3 is TGTGCCAGTAGCACCACGCGACTAGCGGGAACCGGGGAGCTGTTTTTT.

This chain links TRBV7-9 with TRBJ1-4; D is unclear. Germline loops: CDR1 SEHNR, CDR2 FQNEAQ (reference sequence). The CDR3 consists of 17 residues. Deletions cut 1 base from V and 0 bases from J, with 12 bases between. CDR3: CASSLEGGGATNEKLFF. The CDR3 bases are TGTGCCAGCAGCTTAGAAGGAGGCGGCGCAACTAATGAAAAACTGTTTTTT.

The chain couples TRBV7-9 to TRBJ2-1; TRBD2 is a possible D gene (5 bases). V gave up 1 base and J gave up 8 bases, with 9 bases separating them. Looked up from germline, CDR1 is SEHNR and CDR2 is FQNEAQ (reference sequence). This CDR3 is built from 13 residues. In DNA form, the CDR3 reads TGTGCCAGCAGCTTAGTTCTAGCCCATGAGCAGTTCTTC. Amino acids: CASSLVLAHEQFF.

The rearrangement links TRBV18 to TRBJ1-3; TRBD1 matches at 11 bases. The CDR3 is 15 amino acids. Per the germline V gene, CDR1 is KGHSH and CDR2 is LQKENI. V was pared by 4 bases and J by 2 bases, with 1 base of the junction left unmatched. The CDR3 is CASSLDRGPGNTIYF. The CDR3 DNA follows: TGTGCCAGCTCACTGGACAGGGGGCCTGGAAACACCATATATTTT.

The chain couples TRBV10-1 to TRBJ2-7, with 9 positions matching TRBD1. The length of the CDR3 is 16 residues. Germline V lookup: CDR1 WNHNN, CDR2 SYGVQD (reference sequence). V was pared by 9 bases and J by 6 bases, with 18 bases of the junction left unmatched. The CDR3 coding sequence is TGCGCCAGGGTGGGGGGTACGGGACAGGGACTTTTCGAGCAGTACGTC. This gives the protein CARVGGTGQGLFEQYV.

The CDR3 protein is CASSSFSSGLSTDTQYF. The CDR3 region has the DNA TGTGCCAGCAGTTCGTTTTCTAGCGGGCTTAGCACAGATACGCAGTATTTT. This chain links TRBV27 with TRBJ2-3; TRBD2 matches at 8 bases. Germline values: CDR1 MNHEY, CDR2 SMNVEV (reference sequence). Trimming removed 4 bases from V and 0 bases from J; junction bases left unmatched: 9. The CDR3 contains 17 residues.

The chain recombines TRBV11-2 with TRBJ2-1; 10 bases align to TRBD1. This CDR3 is 14 amino acids long. V lost 6 bases and J lost 6; bases outside the gene matches: 5. CDR1 and CDR2 from the germline V gene are SGHAT and FQNNGV. The CDR3 DNA reads TGTGCCAGCAGTTTGAGGACAGGGGGCAATGAGCAGTTCTTC. This gives the protein CASSLRTGGNEQFF. The variable domain in full, completed from reference TRBV11-2 and TRBJ2-1, reads EAGVAQSPRYKIIEKRQSVAFWCNPISGHATLYWYQQILGQGPKLLIQFQNNGVVDDSQLPKDRFSAERLKGVDSTLKIQPAKLEDSAVYLCASSLRTGGNEQFFGPGTRLTVL.

For this clone: This sample also contains other DNA sequences that code for the same CDR3. The V call is TRBV11-3, the J call TRBJ1-1, with D maybe TRBD1 (5 bases). The V gene lost 1 base and the J gene lost 0 bases, with 6 bases spanning the gap. Germline loops: CDR1 SGHNT, CDR2 YENEEA. The CDR3 has 14 residues. CDR3 in amino acids: CASSLGQLNTEAFF. Written as DNA, the CDR3 is TGTGCCAGCAGCTTAGGACAGCTGAACACTGAAGCTTTCTTT.

The count of this clone is one. The CDR3 protein is CASSQLAGSDYGYTF. CDR3 DNA sequence: TGTGCCAGCAGCCAATTAGCAGGGTCGGACTATGGCTACACCTTC. The V and J genes are TRBV16 and TRBJ1-2, with D maybe TRBD1 (5 bases). Germline lookup yields CDR1 KGHSY and CDR2 FQNENV. Trimming took off 1 base at V and 3 bases at J, with 12 bases between the two ends. This CDR3 has 15 residues.

In DNA form, the CDR3 reads TGCGCCAGCAGCCCCCAAATCGACAGGGGCGCTGAAGCTTTCTTT. Encoded protein: CASSPQIDRGAEAFF. This chain connects TRBV4-3 to TRBJ1-1; 8 positions agree with TRBD1. With 4 bases clipped from V and 6 bases from J, the junction kept 10 bases outside the gene matches. The CDR3 is 15 residues long. Germline V gene data show CDR1 as LGHNA and CDR2 as YSLEER.

The genes are TRBV9 and TRBJ2-3; D not resolved. Trimming left V 6 bases short and J 4 bases short, with 15 bases between. The germline CDR1 and CDR2 sequences are SGDLS and YYNGEE. This CDR3 spans 14 amino acids. The CDR3 loop is CASMELPTSDTQYF. Here the CDR3 DNA reads TGTGCCAGCATGGAGCTGCCCACATCAGATACGCAGTATTTT.